This T cell receptor beta chain appears in the sequencing data of a study of blood T cell repertoires in COVID-19. Germline V gene sequence: CDR1 SGDLS, CDR2 YYNGEE. This CDR3 has 15 residues. V gave up 1 base and J gave up 5 bases, with 10 bases separating them. This study enrolled people aged 18 to 89 from around 25 US geographic areas. In its sample, this clone was seen a few times. The protocol was immunoSEQ multiplex PCR, while the TCRdb copy is restricted to in-frame clones and leaves out a portion. The sample lists 350,000 or so clones, more than 85% seen once, with 1% in the top ten. The sequence was obtained from a woman in her twenties or thirties who had recovered from COVID-19. The rearrangement uses TRBV9 and TRBJ1-6, with D possibly matching TRBD1 (5 bases). The sample comprised PBMCs or T cells enriched from blood (not recorded which). The chain's CDR3 is CASSVSGPNNSPLHF. The CDR3 region has the DNA TGTGCCAGCAGCGTATCAGGGCCGAATAATTCACCCCTCCACTTT.